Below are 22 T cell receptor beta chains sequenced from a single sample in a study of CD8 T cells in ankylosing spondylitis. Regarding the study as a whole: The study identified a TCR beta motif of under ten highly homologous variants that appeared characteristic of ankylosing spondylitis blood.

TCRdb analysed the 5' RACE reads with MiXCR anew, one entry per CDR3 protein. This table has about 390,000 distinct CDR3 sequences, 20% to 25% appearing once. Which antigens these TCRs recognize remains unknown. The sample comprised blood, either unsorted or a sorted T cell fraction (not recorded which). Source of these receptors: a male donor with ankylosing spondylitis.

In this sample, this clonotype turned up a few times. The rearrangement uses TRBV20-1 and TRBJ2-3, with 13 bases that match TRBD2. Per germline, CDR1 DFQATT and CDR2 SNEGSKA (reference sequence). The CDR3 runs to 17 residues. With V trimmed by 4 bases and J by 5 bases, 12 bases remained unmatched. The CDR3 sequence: CSANHIPGLAGKDTQYF. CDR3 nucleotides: TGCAGTGCTAATCACATTCCGGGACTAGCGGGAAAAGATACGCAGTATTTT.

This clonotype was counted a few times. CDR3 nucleotides: TGCAGTGCTAGCCCCTCTGGGGGGCACACTGAAGCTTTCTTT. Its translation: CSASPSGGHTEAFF. V is TRBV20-1 and J is TRBJ1-1, with D maybe TRBD1 (6 bases). This CDR3 contains 14 residues. CDR1 is DFQATT, CDR2 SNEGSKA, per germline (reference sequence). The V end lost 3 bases, the J end lost 3 bases, and 14 bases lay between the germline ends.

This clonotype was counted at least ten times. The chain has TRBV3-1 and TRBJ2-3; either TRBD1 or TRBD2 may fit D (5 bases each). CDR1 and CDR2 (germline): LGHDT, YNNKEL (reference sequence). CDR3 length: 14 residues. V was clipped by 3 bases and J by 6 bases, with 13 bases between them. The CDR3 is CASSHGGRTDTQYF. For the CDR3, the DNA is TGTGCCAGCAGCCATGGGGGTCGGACGGATACGCAGTATTTT.

CDR3 DNA sequence: TGCAGTGCTATGCAGCGGGAGTTTCAGGAGACCCAGTACTTC. The encoded protein is CSAMQREFQETQYF. The chain has TRBV20-1 and TRBJ2-5; 8 bases align to TRBD2. The CDR3 covers 14 residues. The germline gives CDR1 DFQATT, CDR2 SNEGSKA (reference sequence). The trim removed 4 bases at V and 5 bases at J, leaving 9 bases unmatched.

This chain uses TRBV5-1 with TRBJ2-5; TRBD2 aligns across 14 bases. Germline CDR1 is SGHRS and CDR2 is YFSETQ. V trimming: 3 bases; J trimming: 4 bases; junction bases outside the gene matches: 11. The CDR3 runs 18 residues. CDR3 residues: CASSSRRGLAGGRETQYF. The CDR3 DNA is TGCGCCAGCAGCTCAAGGAGAGGACTAGCGGGAGGACGAGAGACCCAGTACTTC.

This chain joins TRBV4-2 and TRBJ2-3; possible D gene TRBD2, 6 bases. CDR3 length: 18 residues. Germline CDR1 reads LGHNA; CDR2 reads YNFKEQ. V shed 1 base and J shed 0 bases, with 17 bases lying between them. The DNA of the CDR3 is TGTGCCAGCAGCCAAGGACCTCGTAGTAGCGGAAGCACAGATACGCAGTATTTT. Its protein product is CASSQGPRSSGSTDTQYF.

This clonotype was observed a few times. The chain's CDR3 is CASSSGRTGNTDTQYF. DNA of the CDR3: TGCGCCAGCAGCTCGGGGAGGACAGGGAACACAGATACGCAGTATTTT. The genes are TRBV5-1 and TRBJ2-3, with TRBD1 matching over 8 bases. The V segment lost 3 bases and the J segment 2 bases; nucleotides outside the gene matches: 8. Germline V gene lookup returns CDR1 SGHRS and CDR2 YFSETQ. The CDR3 sequence is 16 residues long.

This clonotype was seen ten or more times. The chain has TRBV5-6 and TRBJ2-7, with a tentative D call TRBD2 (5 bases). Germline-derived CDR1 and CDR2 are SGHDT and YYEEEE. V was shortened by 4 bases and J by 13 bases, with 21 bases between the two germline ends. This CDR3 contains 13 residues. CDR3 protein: CASSHNGAVRHYF. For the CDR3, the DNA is TGTGCCAGCAGCCACAATGGAGCGGTTCGCCATTACTTC.

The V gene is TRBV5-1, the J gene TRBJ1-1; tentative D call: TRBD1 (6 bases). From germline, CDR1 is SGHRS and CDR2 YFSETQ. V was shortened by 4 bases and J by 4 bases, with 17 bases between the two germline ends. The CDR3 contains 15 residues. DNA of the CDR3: TGCGCCAGCAGCCCTGGCGACAGGCTTAGCACTGAAGCTTTCTTT. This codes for CASSPGDRLSTEAFF. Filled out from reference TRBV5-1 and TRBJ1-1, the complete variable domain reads KAGVTQTPRYLIKTRGQQVTLSCSPISGHRSVSWYQQTPGQGLQFLFEYFSETQRNKGNFPGRFSGRQFSNSRSEMNVSTLELGDSALYLCASSPGDRLSTEAFFGQGTRLTVV.

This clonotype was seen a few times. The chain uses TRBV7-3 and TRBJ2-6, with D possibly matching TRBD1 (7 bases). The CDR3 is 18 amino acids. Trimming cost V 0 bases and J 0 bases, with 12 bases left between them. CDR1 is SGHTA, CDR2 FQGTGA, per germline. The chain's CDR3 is CASSLTVQGGSGANVLTF. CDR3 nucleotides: TGTGCCAGCAGCTTAACGGTGCAGGGGGGCTCTGGGGCCAACGTCCTGACTTTC.

The CDR3 DNA is TGTGCCAGCAGTTACGGCGGTACAGGCGCAGATACGCAGTATTTT. It specifies CASSYGGTGADTQYF. The V call is TRBV6-5, the J call TRBJ2-3; perhaps TRBD1 as D (5 bases). V shed 2 bases and J shed 4 bases, with 13 bases lying between them. Germline V gene sequence: CDR1 MNHEY, CDR2 SVGAGI. The CDR3 spans 15 residues.

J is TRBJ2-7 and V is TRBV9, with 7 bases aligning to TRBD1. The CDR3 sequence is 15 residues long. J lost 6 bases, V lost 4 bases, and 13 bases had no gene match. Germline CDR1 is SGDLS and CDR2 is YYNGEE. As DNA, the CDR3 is TGTGCCAGCAGCCGACGTGACAGGGATACCCCCGAGCAGTACTTC. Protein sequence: CASSRRDRDTPEQYF.

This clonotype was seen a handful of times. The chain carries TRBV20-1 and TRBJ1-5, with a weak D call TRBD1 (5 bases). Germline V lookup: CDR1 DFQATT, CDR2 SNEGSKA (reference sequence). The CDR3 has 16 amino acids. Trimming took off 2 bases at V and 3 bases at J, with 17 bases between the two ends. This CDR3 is CSARNGRAGDNQPQHF. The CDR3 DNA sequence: TGCAGTGCTAGAAATGGCAGGGCGGGGGACAATCAGCCCCAGCATTTT.

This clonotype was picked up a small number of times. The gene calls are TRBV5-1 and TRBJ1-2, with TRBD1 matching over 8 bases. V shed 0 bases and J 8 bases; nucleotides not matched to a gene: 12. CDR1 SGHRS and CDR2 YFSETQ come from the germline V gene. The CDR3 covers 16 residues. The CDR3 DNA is TGCGCCAGCAGCTTGGTTTTCTCGGGACAGGAGGGCGGCTACACCTTC. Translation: CASSLVFSGQEGGYTF.

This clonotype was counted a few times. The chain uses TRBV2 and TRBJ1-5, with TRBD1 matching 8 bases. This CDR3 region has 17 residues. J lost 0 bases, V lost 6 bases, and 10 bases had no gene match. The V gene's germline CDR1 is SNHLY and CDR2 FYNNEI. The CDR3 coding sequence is TGTGCCAGCAGCCCCATGGGGACAGGCAATAGCAATCAGCCCCAGCATTTT. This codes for CASSPMGTGNSNQPQHF.

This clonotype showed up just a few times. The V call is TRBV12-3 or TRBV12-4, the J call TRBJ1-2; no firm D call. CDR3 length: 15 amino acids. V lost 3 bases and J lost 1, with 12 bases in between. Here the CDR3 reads CASSLDLGHNYGYTF. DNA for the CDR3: TGTGCCAGCAGTTTGGATCTGGGTCATAACTATGGCTACACCTTC.

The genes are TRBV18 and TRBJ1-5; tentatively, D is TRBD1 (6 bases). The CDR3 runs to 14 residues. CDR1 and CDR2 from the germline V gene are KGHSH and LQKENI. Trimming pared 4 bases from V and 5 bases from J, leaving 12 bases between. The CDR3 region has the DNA TGTGCCAGCTCACTACAGGGAAGGGATCAGCCCCAGCATTTT. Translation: CASSLQGRDQPQHF.

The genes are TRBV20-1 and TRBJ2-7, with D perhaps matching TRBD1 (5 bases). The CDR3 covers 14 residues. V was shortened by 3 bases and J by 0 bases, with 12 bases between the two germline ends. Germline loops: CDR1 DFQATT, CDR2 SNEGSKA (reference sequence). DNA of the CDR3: TGCAGTGCTAGTATCCCAGGACACTCCTACGAGCAGTACTTC. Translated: CSASIPGHSYEQYF.

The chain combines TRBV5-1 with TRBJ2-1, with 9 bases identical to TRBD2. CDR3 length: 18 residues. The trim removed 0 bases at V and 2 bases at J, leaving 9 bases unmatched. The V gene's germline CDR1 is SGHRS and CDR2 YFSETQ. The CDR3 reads CASSLVVAGVVTYNEQFF. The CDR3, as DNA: TGCGCCAGCAGCTTGGTGGTAGCGGGAGTCGTCACCTACAATGAGCAGTTCTTC.

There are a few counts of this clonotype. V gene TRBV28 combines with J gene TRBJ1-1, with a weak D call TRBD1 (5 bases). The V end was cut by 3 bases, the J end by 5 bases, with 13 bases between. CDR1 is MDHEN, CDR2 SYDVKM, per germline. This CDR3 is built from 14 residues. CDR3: CASSFAGIGTEAFF. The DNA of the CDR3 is TGTGCCAGCAGTTTCGCAGGGATAGGTACTGAAGCTTTCTTT.

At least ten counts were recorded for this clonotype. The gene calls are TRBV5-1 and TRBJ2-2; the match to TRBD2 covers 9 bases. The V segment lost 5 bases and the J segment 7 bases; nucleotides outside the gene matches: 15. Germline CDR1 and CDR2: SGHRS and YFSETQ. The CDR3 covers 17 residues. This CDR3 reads CASRLEQAGGPNGELFF. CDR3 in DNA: TGCGCCAGCAGACTCGAGCAGGCGGGAGGGCCGAACGGGGAGCTGTTTTTT.

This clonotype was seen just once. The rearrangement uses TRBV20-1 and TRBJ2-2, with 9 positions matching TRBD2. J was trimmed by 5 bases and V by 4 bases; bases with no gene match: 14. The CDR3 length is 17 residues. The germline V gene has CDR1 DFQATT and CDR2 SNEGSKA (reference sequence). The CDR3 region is CSANPAGLALGTGELFF. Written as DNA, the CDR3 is TGCAGTGCTAACCCTGCGGGACTAGCCTTAGGGACCGGGGAGCTGTTTTTT.